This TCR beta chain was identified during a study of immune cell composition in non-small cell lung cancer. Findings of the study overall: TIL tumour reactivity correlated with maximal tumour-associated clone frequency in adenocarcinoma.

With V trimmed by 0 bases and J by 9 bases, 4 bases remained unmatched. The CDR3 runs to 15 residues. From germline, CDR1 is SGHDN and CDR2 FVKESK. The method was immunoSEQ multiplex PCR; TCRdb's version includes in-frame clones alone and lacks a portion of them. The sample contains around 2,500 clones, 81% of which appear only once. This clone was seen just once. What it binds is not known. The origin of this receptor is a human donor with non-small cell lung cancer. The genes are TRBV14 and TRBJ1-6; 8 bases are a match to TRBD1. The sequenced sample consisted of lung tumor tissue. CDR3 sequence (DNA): TGTGCCAGCAGCCAAGATCCGACAGGGGTTTCACCCCTCCACTTT. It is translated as CASSQDPTGVSPLHF.